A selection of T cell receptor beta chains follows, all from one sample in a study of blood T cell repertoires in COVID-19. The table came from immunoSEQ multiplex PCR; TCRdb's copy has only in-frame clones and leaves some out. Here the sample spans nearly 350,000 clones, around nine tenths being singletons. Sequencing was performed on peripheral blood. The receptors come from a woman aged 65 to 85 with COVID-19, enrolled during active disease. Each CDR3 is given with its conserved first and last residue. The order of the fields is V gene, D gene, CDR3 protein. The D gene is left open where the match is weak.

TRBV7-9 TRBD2 CASSLSGGAYEQYF
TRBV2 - CASSEMGLRELFF
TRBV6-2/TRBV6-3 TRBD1 CASSYSTGVEAFF
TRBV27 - CASSLSPGGNEQFF
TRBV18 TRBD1 CASSPAKGASYGYTF
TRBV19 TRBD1 CASIAQGGSNQPQHF
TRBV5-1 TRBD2 CASSLAGRDEQFF
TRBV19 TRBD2 CASTIAGGRYNEQFF
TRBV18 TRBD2 CASSPSPAGGNYNEQFF
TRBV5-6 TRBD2 CASSLLAPLAKNIQYF
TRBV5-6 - CASSNAGSGQETQYF
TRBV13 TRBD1 CASSGRTGATEAFF
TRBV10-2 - CASTPGVGNQPQHF
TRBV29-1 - CSVVRQGGHEQFF
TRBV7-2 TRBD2 CASSSGLGETQYF
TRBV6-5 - CASQITGSSPLHF
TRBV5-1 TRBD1 CASSPRTGVMTGGYTF
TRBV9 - CASSVGRTTANTEAFF
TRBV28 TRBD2 CASSRTSGGSYNEQFF
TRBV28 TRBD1 CASSQGQGKDGYTF
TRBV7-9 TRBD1 CASSSAGTAGYGYTF
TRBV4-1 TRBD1 CASSLETGVRETQYF
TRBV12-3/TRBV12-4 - CANSRNSGNTIYF
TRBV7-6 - CASSLGLYTEAFF
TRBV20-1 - CSASSGDQPQHF
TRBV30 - CAWTAPGASGANVLTF
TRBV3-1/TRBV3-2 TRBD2 CASRPTSGGTKETQYF
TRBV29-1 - CSYTGDLNYGYTF
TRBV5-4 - CASSFGELGEKLFF
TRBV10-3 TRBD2 CAISSGLAGGPVGELFF
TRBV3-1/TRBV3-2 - CASSQVGSGTAGYTF
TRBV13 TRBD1 CASSLGKGQGYGYTF
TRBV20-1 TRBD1 CSASKGAGETQYF
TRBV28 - CASSRESYNSPLHF
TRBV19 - CASSIDRELMNTEAFF
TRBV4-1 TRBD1 CASSLGTGRNTGELFF
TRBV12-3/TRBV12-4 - CASSFGGVGGYTF
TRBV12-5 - CASGPDRFTEAFF
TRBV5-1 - CASTQGSGGDTEAFF
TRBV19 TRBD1 CASKGALQGGPEAFF
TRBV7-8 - CASSLAVPGNGYTF
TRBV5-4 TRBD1 CASRGTGLRDTEAFF
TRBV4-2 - CASSRDAGAIGETQYF
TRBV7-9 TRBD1 CASSLGQNGYTF
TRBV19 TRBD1 CASSMNRGTDTQYF
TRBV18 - CASSPPAAAAQETQYF
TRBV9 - CASSVDLGGEQFF
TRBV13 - CASSLGGGPYEQYF
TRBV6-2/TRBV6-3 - CASSQQALGYGYTF
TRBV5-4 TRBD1 CASSYGTGVSDEQYF
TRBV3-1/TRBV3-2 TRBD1 CASSQEGGLYEQYF
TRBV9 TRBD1 CASSVDGLQGATLHF
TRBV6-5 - CASRKTVGYGYTF
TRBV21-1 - CASRIQASHEQYF
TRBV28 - CASTQEGVNYGYTF
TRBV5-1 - CASSSLWGGQGEDGYTF
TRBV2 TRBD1 CASSELLGTGNYGYTF
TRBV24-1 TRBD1 CATSDNRGPYGYTF
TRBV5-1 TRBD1 CASSLRTGGGKGEAFF
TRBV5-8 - CASSLVQGDLMNTEAFF